The clone carrying this T cell receptor beta chain was detected ten times or more. Its target is not known. The length of the CDR3 is 13 residues. Germline V lookup: CDR1 SNHLY, CDR2 FYNNEI. V dropped 9 bases and J dropped 3 bases, with 12 bases sitting between them. Using immunoSEQ multiplex PCR, the repertoire was profiled, and TCRdb retains in-frame clones only, with some absent. The sample was found to contain 20,000 to 25,000 clones, and every one recurs. The sample comes from a study of T cells after posttransplantation cyclophosphamide. Study-wide findings and caveats: Later blood repertoires were often dominated by clones from the donor CD8+ memory compartment.

The related graft donor's blood sample was taken on the day of bone marrow donation. Material: PBMCs. The sequence derives from a woman aged 45-59 years in good health, CMV-negative, and a related stem cell transplant donor. This chain links TRBV2 with TRBJ1-3; no reliable D call. CDR3 sequence (DNA): TGTGCCAGTACTCCCGGTGGTGGAAACACCATATATTTT. Its protein product is CASTPGGGNTIYF.